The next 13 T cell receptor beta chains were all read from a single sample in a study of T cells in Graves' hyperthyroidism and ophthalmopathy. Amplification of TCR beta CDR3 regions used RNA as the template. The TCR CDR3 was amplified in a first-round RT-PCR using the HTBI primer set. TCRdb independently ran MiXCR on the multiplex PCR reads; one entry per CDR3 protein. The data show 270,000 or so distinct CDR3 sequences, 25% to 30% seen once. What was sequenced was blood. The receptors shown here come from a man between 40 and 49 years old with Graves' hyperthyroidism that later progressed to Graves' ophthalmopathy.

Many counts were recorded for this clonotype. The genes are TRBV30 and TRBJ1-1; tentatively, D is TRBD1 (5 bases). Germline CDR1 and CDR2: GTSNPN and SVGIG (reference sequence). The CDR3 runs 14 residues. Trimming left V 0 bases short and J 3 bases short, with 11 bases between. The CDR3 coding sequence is TGTGCCTGGAGTGTCCGGGGCAGGGACACTGAAGCTTTCTTT. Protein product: CAWSVRGRDTEAFF.

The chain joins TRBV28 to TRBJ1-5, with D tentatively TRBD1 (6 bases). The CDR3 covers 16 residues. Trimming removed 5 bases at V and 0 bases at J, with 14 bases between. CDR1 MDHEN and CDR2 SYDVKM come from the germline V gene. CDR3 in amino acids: CASSAPYRASNQPQHF. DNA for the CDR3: TGTGCCAGCAGTGCACCCTACAGGGCTAGCAATCAGCCCCAGCATTTT.

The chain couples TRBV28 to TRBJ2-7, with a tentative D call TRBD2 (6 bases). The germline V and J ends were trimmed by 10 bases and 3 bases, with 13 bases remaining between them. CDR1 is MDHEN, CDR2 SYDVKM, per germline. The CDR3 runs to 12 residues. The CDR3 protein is CATREDHYEQYF. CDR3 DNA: TGTGCCACAAGGGAGGATCACTACGAGCAGTACTTC. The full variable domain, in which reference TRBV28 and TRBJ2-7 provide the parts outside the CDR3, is DVKVTQSSRYLVKRTGEKVFLECVQDMDHENMFWYRQDPGLGLRLIYFSYDVKMKEKGDIPEGYSVSREKKERFSLILESASTNQTSMYLCATREDHYEQYFGPGTRLTVT.

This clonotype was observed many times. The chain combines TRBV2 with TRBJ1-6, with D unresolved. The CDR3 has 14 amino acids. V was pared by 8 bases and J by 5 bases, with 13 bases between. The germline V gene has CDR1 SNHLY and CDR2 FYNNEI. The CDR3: CASVRTSNNSPLHF. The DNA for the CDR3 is TGTGCCAGCGTCAGGACTTCCAATAATTCACCCCTCCACTTT.

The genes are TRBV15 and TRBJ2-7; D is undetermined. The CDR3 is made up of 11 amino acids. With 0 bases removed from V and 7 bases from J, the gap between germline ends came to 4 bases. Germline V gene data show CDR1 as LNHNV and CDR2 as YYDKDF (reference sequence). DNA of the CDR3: TGTGCCACCAGCAGAGATCGGGAGCAGTACTTC. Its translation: CATSRDREQYF.

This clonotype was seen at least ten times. The CDR3 is CSVGGNSNQPQHF. In DNA form, the CDR3 reads TGCAGCGTCGGGGGGAATAGCAATCAGCCCCAGCATTTT. The chain joins TRBV29-1 to TRBJ1-5; maybe TRBD1 (5 bases). V was cut by 6 bases and J by 0 bases, with 9 bases left in between. CDR1 is SQVTM, CDR2 ANQGSEA, per germline. The CDR3 is made up of 13 amino acids.

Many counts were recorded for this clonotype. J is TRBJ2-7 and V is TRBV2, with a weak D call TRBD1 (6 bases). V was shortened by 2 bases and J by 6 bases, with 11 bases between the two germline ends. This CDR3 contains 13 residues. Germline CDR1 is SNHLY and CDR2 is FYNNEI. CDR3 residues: CASSELQGLEQYF. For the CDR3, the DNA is TGTGCCAGCAGTGAACTTCAGGGGCTCGAGCAGTACTTC. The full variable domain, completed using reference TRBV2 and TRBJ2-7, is EPEVTQTPSHQVTQMGQEVILRCVPISNHLYFYWYRQILGQKVEFLVSFYNNEISEKSEIFDDQFSVERPDGSNFTLKIRSTKLEDSAMYFCASSELQGLEQYFGPGTRLTVT.

The CDR3 nucleotides are TGTGCCAGCAGTCAACTATCAGGGTTGGTAGAGACCCAGTACTTC. Translation: CASSQLSGLVETQYF. The V gene is TRBV12-3 or TRBV12-4, the J gene TRBJ2-5; tentatively, D is TRBD1 (5 bases). Trimming removed 5 bases from V and 4 bases from J, with 17 bases in between. The CDR3 extends over 15 amino acids.

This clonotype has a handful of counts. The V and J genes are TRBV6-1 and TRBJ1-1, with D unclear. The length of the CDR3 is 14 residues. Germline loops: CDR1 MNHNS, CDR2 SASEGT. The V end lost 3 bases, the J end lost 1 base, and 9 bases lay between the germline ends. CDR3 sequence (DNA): TGTGCCAGCAGTGATCTGACGGCGAACACTGAAGCTTTCTTT. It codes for CASSDLTANTEAFF.

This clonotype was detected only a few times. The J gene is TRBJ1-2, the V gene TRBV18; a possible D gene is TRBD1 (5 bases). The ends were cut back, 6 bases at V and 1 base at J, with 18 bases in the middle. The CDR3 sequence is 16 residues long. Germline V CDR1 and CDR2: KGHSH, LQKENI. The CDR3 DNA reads TGTGCCAGCTCCCACCGAATAGACAGACTTAACTATGGCTACACCTTC. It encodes CASSHRIDRLNYGYTF.

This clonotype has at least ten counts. The CDR3 sequence is CASSPQSDNNYGYTF. For the CDR3, the DNA is TGTGCCAGCTCACCACAGTCGGACAATAACTATGGCTACACCTTC. The gene calls are TRBV18 and TRBJ1-2, with TRBD1 as a possible D gene (5 bases). Germline V gene sequence: CDR1 KGHSH, CDR2 LQKENI. V was cut by 1 base and J by 1 base, with 10 bases left in between. CDR3 size: 15 residues.

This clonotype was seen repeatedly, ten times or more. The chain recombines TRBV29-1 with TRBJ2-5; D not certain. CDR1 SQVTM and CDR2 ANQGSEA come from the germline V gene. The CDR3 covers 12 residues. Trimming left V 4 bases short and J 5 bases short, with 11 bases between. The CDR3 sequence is CSVGPQTETQYF. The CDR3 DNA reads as TGCAGCGTTGGACCCCAGACCGAGACCCAGTACTTC.

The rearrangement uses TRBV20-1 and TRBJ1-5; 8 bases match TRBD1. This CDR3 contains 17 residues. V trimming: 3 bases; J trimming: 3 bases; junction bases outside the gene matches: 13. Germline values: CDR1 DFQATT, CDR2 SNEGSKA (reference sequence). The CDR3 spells CSARGQDLNYVNQPQHF. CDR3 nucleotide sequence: TGCAGTGCTAGGGGACAGGATCTCAACTATGTCAATCAGCCCCAGCATTTT.